This T cell receptor (beta chain) was documented in a study of identical twins. Notes on the study in general: Out-of-frame alpha sequences common to twins exhibited a surplus of low generation probability. Its conclusions, products of cross-sectional statistical analysis, did not come from following the same donors. Analyses of zero insertions could be partly confounded by invariant MAIT and iNKT cells.

CDR3 length: 19 amino acids. From germline, CDR1 is LNHNV and CDR2 YYDKDF (reference sequence). Trimming pared 0 bases from V and 1 base from J, leaving 19 bases between. Points on this clonotype: The target antigen is unknown.

Template switching supplied a universal primer site; unique molecular identifiers were carried on the cDNA. Using its own MiXCR run on the 5' RACE reads, TCRdb lists one record per CDR3 protein. Here the sample spans a few hundred thousand distinct CDR3 sequences, roughly 9.9% being singletons. The sample was also linked to a second study, of yellow fever vaccine responses in identical twins.

The V gene is TRBV15, the J gene TRBJ2-1; D is unclear. The receptor's source is a woman under 30 in good health. Sequenced sample: PBMCs. The DNA for the CDR3 is TGTGCCACCAGCAGAGACCCCGGTGGTGGCAAACCGTCCTACAATGAGCAGTTCTTC. The encoded protein is CATSRDPGGGKPSYNEQFF.